This T cell receptor (beta chain) came from a study of regulatory T cells in long-lasting Graves disease. Study as a whole: Patients newly diagnosed with Graves' had been on antithyroid drugs for under 3 months.

Study-wide results and limits: Only peripheral blood was studied, not thyroid tissue. The study found TRBV28, TRBJ1-2 and TRBJ2-5 favored in persistent disease.

Germline values: CDR1 MDHEN, CDR2 SYDVKM. Between the trimmed V and J ends, which lost 5 bases and 5 bases, there was a span of 15 bases. There are 14 residues in the CDR3. Time point denoted: newly diagnosed GD, antithyroid drugs for less than 3 months. Isolated PBMC RNA provided the starting material for the TCR library. Building the TCR beta libraries relied on iRepertoire HTBI primers, and CDR3 regions underwent Arm-PCR. TCRdb re-analysed the multiplex PCR reads in MiXCR, keeping a single row per CDR3 protein. The sample has a few hundred thousand distinct CDR3 sequences, 15% to 20% seen once; the top ten hold 10% to 15%. On this clonotype: Its specificity is not known.

In addition, the sample was reused for a study of T cells in Graves' hyperthyroidism and ophthalmopathy. This second report adds: Most thyroid clonotypes expanded above 0.001 appeared in blood too.

This sequence was found in a woman aged 25 to 39 with Graves disease. The chain recombines TRBV28 with TRBJ2-5, with TRBD1 as a possible D gene (6 bases). The source was peripheral blood mononuclear cells (PBMCs), collected at new diagnosis, from a patient treated with antithyroid drugs. As DNA, the CDR3 is TGTGCCAGCAGTCTCGACAGGCGGAGGGAGACCCAGTACTTC. Protein: CASSLDRRRETQYF.